The 8 T cell receptor beta chains listed next were all sequenced from one sample in a study of blood T cell repertoires in COVID-19. Assay used: immunoSEQ multiplex PCR; TCRdb lists only in-frame clones, some missing. The sample holds 300,000 to 350,000 clones, 80% to 90% seen once. Material: PBMCs or T cells enriched from blood (not recorded which). The receptors derive from a young man who had recovered from COVID-19.

The rearrangement uses TRBV2 and TRBJ2-1; 8 bases agree with TRBD2. V gave up 7 bases and J gave up 4 bases; unmatched junction bases: 6. In germline, CDR1 is SNHLY, CDR2 FYNNEI. There are 14 residues in the CDR3. The CDR3 sequence is CASTMTGGYNEQFF. CDR3 in DNA: TGTGCCAGCACGATGACGGGAGGGTACAATGAGCAGTTCTTC.

The chain links TRBV24-1 to TRBJ2-5; 11 nucleotides align to TRBD2. Germline V gene data show CDR1 as KGHDR and CDR2 as SFDVKD. CDR3 length: 18 residues. V dropped 3 bases and J dropped 3; count of bases not matched to a gene: 11. CDR3 sequence: CATSDLSSGGIAEETQYF. The DNA for the CDR3 is TGTGCCACCAGTGATCTATCTAGCGGGGGGATCGCAGAAGAGACCCAGTACTTC.

This chain connects TRBV6-2 or TRBV6-3 to TRBJ1-2, with a tentative D call TRBD1 (5 bases). Germline-derived CDR1 and CDR2 are MNHEY and SVGEGT. Trimming took off 5 bases at V and 9 bases at J, with 19 bases between the two ends. The CDR3 loop spans 14 amino acids. CDR3 residues: CASSREPYRQSYTF. The CDR3, as DNA: TGTGCCAGCAGTCGAGAACCTTACAGACAGAGCTACACCTTC.

This clone was observed a few times. This sequence joins TRBV11-3 and TRBJ2-7, with TRBD2 identical over 7 bases. This CDR3 has 16 residues. From germline, CDR1 is SGHNT and CDR2 YENEEA. With 5 bases clipped from V and 9 bases from J, the junction kept 19 bases outside the gene matches. Here the CDR3 DNA reads TGTGCCAGCAGCCCGGGGGGTGATAAAGGGTGGATTTGGCAGTACTTC. As protein: CASSPGGDKGWIWQYF.

V is TRBV27 and J is TRBJ2-7, with unresolved D. Germline assignment: CDR1 MNHEY and CDR2 SMNVEV (reference sequence). Trimming stripped 6 bases from V and 0 bases from J, with 15 bases between. This CDR3 has 15 amino acids. CDR3 nucleotides: TGTGCCAGCAGGCTTAAGACTGAGAGCTCCTACGAGCAGTACTTC. This sequence encodes CASRLKTESSYEQYF.

This clone turned up a few times. The CDR3 sequence: CASSRFGQGAEAFF. Here the CDR3 DNA reads TGTGCCAGCAGTCGGTTTGGACAGGGCGCTGAAGCTTTCTTT. This chain connects TRBV6-5 to TRBJ1-1; 8 bases align to TRBD1. The junction had 8 bases not matched to a gene; V was cut back by 5 bases and J by 6 bases. Germline CDR1 MNHEY, CDR2 SVGAGI. This CDR3 comprises 14 residues.

The chain carries TRBV7-9 and TRBJ1-1; TRBD1 aligns across 8 bases. CDR3 length: 16 residues. Losses at the gene ends were 3 bases for V and 3 bases for J; bases not matched to a gene: 9. From germline, CDR1 is SEHNR and CDR2 FQNEAQ (reference sequence). The CDR3 DNA is TGTGCCAGCAGCTTGGGGCAGGGGGCGATGGACACTGAAGCTTTCTTT. Residues: CASSLGQGAMDTEAFF.

This rearrangement joins TRBV3-1 (or the pseudogene TRBV3-2) to TRBJ2-2; the D gene is possibly TRBD1 (6 bases). The CDR3 spans 15 residues. V gave up 7 bases and J gave up 8 bases, with 20 bases separating them. Germline CDR1 is LGHDT and CDR2 is YNNKEL (reference sequence). The CDR3 spells CASIKSGVRNGELFF. CDR3 coding DNA: TGTGCCAGCATAAAGTCAGGGGTGCGGAATGGGGAGCTGTTTTTT.